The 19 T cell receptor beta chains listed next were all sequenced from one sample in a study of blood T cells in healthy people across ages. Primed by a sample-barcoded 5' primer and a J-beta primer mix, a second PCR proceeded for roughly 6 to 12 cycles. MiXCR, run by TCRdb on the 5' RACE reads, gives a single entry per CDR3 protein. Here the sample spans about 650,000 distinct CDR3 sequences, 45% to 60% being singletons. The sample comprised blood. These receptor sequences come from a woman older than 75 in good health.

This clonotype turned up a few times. CDR3 region: CASSQEGLAGGLAKNIQYF. As DNA, the CDR3 is TGTGCCAGCAGCCAGGAGGGACTAGCGGGGGGCCTAGCCAAAAACATTCAGTACTTC. This chain joins TRBV4-2 and TRBJ2-4, with TRBD2 matching 15 bases. CDR1 and CDR2 from the germline V gene are LGHNA and YNFKEQ. The CDR3 runs 19 residues. V gave up 3 bases and J gave up 0 bases; unmatched junction bases: 6.

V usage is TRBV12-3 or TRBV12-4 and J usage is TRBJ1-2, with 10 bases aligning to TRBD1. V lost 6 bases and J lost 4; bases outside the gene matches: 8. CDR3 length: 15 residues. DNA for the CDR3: TGTGCCAGCAGACCAGACAGGGGGCATCCCTATGGCTACACCTTC. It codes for CASRPDRGHPYGYTF.

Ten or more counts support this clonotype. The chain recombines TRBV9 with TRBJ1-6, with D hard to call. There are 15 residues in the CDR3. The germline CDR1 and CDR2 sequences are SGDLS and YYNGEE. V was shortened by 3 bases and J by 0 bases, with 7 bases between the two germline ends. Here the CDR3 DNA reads TGTGCCAGCAGCGCCGCGAGCTCCTATAATTCACCCCTCCACTTT. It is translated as CASSAASSYNSPLHF.

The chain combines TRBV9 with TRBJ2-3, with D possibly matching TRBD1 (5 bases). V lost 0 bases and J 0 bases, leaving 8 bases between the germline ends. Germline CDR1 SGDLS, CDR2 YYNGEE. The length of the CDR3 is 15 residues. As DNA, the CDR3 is TGTGCCAGCAGCGTAGAGGGGCTAAGCACAGATACGCAGTATTTT. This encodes CASSVEGLSTDTQYF.

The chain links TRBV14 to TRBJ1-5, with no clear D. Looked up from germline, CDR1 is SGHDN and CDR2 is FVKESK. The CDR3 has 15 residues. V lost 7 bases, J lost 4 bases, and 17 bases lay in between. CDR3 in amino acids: CASKPFQRINQPQHF. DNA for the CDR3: TGTGCCAGCAAGCCATTTCAACGAATAAATCAGCCCCAGCATTTT.

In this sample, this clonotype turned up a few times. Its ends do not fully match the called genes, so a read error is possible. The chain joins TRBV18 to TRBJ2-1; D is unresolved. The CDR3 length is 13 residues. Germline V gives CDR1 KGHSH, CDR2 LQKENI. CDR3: CASAPSRTSEQFF. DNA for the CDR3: TGTGCCAGCGCACCATCCCGAACCTCCGAGCAGTTCTTC.

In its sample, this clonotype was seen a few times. CDR3 loop: CSARIRDRPNQPQHF. The CDR3 nucleotides are TGCAGTGCTAGAATCCGGGACAGGCCTAATCAGCCCCAGCATTTT. The chain combines TRBV20-1 with TRBJ1-5, with TRBD1 identical over 8 bases. Trimming removed 2 bases from V and 4 bases from J; junction bases left unmatched: 7. The CDR3 extends over 15 amino acids. The germline CDR1 and CDR2 sequences are DFQATT and SNEGSKA (reference sequence).

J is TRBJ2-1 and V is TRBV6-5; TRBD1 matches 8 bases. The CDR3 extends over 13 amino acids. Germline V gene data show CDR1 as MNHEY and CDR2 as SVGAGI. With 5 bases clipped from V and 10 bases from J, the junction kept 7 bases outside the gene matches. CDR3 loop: CASSQGQEYEQFF. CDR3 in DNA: TGTGCCAGCAGTCAGGGACAGGAGTACGAGCAGTTCTTC.

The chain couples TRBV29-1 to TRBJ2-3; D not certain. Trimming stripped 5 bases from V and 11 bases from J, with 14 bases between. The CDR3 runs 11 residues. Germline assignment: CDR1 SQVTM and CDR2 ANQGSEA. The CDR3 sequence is CSVFGDQRQYF. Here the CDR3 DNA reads TGCAGCGTTTTTGGAGATCAGAGGCAGTATTTT.

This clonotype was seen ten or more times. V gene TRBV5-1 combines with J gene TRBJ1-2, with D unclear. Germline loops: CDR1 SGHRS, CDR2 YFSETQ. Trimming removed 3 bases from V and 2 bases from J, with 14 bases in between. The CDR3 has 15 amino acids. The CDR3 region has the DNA TGCGCCAGCAGCTCCAGGACCACCATAAACTATGGCTACACCTTC. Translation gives CASSSRTTINYGYTF.

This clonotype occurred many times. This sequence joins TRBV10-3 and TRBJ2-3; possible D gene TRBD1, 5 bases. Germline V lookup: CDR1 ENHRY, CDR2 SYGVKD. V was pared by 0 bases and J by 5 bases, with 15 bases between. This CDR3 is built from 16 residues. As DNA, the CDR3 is TGTGCCATCAGTGAGTCCTGGGGCCCTCGAGGAGATACGCAGTATTTT. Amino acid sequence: CAISESWGPRGDTQYF.

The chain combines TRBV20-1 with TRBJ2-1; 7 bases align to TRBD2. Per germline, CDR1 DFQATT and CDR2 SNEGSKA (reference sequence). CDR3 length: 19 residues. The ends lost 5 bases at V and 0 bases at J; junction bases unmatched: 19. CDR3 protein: CSARPQAGRVGSSYNEQFF. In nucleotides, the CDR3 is TGCAGTGCTCGGCCCCAAGCGGGACGGGTGGGGAGCTCCTACAATGAGCAGTTCTTC.

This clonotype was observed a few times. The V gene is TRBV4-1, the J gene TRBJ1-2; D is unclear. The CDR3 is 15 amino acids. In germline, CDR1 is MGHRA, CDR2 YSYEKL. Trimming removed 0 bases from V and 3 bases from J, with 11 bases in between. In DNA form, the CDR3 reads TGCGCCAGCAGCCAAGATTCCGAAACGTACTATGGCTACACCTTC. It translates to CASSQDSETYYGYTF.

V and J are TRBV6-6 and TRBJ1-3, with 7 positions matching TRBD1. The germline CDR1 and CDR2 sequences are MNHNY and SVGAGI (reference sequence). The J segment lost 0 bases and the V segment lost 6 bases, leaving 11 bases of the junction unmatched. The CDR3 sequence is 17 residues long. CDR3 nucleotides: TGTGCCAGCAGCCATCCGACAGGGTGCAACTCTGGAAACACCATATATTTT. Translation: CASSHPTGCNSGNTIYF.

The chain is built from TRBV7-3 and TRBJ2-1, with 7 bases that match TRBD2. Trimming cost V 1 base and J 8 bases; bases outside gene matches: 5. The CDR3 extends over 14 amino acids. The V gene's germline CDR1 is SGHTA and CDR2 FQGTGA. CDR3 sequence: CASSLSGSIDEQFF. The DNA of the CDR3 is TGTGCCAGCAGCTTAAGCGGGAGTATTGATGAGCAGTTCTTC. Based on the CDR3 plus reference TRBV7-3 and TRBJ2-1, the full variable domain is GAGVSQTPSNKVTEKGKYVELRCDPISGHTALYWYRQSLGQGPEFLIYFQGTGAADDSGLPNDRFFAVRPEGSVSTLKIQRTERGDSAVYLCASSLSGSIDEQFFGPGTRLTVL.

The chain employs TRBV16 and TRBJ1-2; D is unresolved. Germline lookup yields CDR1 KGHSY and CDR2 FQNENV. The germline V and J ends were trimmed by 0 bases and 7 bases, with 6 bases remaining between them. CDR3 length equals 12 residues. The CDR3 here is CASSQSILGYTF. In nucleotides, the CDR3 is TGTGCCAGCAGCCAATCTATTCTTGGCTACACCTTC.

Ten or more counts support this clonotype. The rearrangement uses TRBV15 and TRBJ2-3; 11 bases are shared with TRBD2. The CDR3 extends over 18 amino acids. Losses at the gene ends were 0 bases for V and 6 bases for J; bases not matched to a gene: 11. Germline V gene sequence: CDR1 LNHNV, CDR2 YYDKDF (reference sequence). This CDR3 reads CATSREHATSGSLDTQYF. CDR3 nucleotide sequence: TGTGCCACCAGCAGAGAACACGCCACTAGCGGGAGTTTGGATACGCAGTATTTT.

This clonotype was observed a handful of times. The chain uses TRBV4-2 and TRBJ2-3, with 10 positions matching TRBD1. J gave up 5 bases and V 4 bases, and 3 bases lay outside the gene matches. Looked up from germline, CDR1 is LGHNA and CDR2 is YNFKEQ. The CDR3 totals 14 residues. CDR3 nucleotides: TGTGCCAGCAGCCCCCGGACAGGGGGAGATACGCAGTATTTT. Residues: CASSPRTGGDTQYF.

CDR3 residues: CASSALAGVWTDTQYF. As DNA, the CDR3 is TGTGCCAGCAGTGCGCTAGCGGGAGTTTGGACAGATACGCAGTATTTT. The V gene is TRBV25-1, the J gene TRBJ2-3, with 10 bases matching TRBD2. The CDR3 loop spans 16 amino acids. Germline CDR1 MGHDK, CDR2 SYGVNS. Trimming removed 4 bases from V and 3 bases from J; junction bases left unmatched: 7.